Sequencing of this T cell receptor (beta chain) was carried out in a study of shared T cell receptors in the human thymus. Repertoires were generated with immunoSEQ multiplex PCR, while TCRdb's copy carries only in-frame clones and drops some. The data contain about 660,000 clones, around 87% of them seen just once; the ten biggest clones take up 0.009% to 0.0095%. Germline values: CDR1 MNHEY, CDR2 SMNVEV (reference sequence). CDR3 length: 17 amino acids. V was pared by 4 bases and J by 0 bases, with 8 bases of the junction left unmatched. The data also belong to a second study, concerning human thymus T cells. Per that paper: Infants, healthy and Finnish, who were having corrective surgery for congenital heart defects served as donors. Resected material from corrective heart surgery provided the thymus tissue analysed. Related work found strong thymic repertoire overlap between unrelated individuals.

The sequencing sample was made of thymocytes. The chain has TRBV27 and TRBJ2-3, with 9 bases matching TRBD2. The sequence was collected from a boy younger than two with a congenital heart defect. The CDR3 sequence is CASSSHLAGTSTDTQYF. The CDR3 coding sequence is TGTGCCAGCAGTTCCCACCTAGCGGGAACTAGCACAGATACGCAGTATTTT.